This T cell receptor (beta chain) was captured in a study of T cells expressing NK-cell markers. Regarding the study as a whole: Several of the donors carried dominant NKG2C+ clonotypes that took up about 1.0-7.0% of their CD8+ T cells.

With regard to this clonotype: Its antigen is unknown.

TCRdb reprocessed the 5' RACE reads; each CDR3 protein has one entry and no DNA is given. This sample's table reports 500,000 to 700,000 distinct CDR3 sequences. The V gene's germline CDR1 is DFQATT and CDR2 SNEGSKA (reference sequence). CDR3 length equals 14 residues. This chain uses TRBV20-1 with TRBJ2-7; the TCRdb call, TRBD1, lacks DNA for checking. Sequencing was performed on blood T cells: a sorted CD56 or NKG2C T cell subset, CD4+ or CD8+ T cells, or bulk PBMC T cells (not recorded which). The TCR originated in a man between 18 and 35 years old in good health. This chain's CDR3 is CSARWQGRPYEQYF.